The source of this TCR beta chain is a study of shared clonotypes between healthy human individuals. Study-wide results and caveats: Between a few donors, naive CD4 clonotypes were shared at a level of around 5.1%.

Per sorted-subset replicate PCR, input was approximately 210 ng DNA, representing around 28,000 T cell genomes. Here immunoSEQ multiplex PCR was the method, and the copy in TCRdb shows in-frame clones only, minus some. The table records fewer than 2.5 million clones, approximately 93% of them present only once. Concerning this clone itself: Its specificity is unknown.

CD4+ cell separation produced CD45RA+ naive and CD45RA-negative memory subsets. The V gene's germline CDR1 is DFQATT and CDR2 SNEGSKA (reference sequence). The CDR3 totals 11 residues. V was shortened by 3 bases and J by 12 bases, with 13 bases between the two germline ends. The sequencing sample was made of naive CD4+ T cells from PBMCs. Subset: CD45RA+ positively selected. The chain links TRBV20-1 to TRBJ2-3; a weak D match, TRBD2 (6 bases). The receptor was derived from a young man in good health. Some clones in this sample may be carry-over from other donors' samples. CDR3 in amino acids: CSASGSLSQYF. CDR3 nucleotide sequence: TGCAGTGCTAGCGGGAGTTTGTCACAGTATTTT.